Listed here is a single TCR beta chain. It lacks a known antigen. Nothing much larger sits one base from this clone, and base qualities are not available. Preparation of the library involved the immunoSEQ multiplex PCR assay. To provide template for TCR sequencing, every sample had RNA extracted and reverse transcribed into cDNA. First-strand cDNA was synthesized using SuperScript III with a 2:1 mix of oligo-dT and random hexamers. A synthetic immune receptor repertoire was used to gauge amplification bias, and whatever bias remained was removed computationally. The original methods were these. Raw reads were preprocessed to remove errors, and CDR3 was defined by IMGT conventions from the conserved cysteine to phenylalanine. Clonality was computed by normalizing Shannon entropy by log2 of the number of productive unique TCRs and subtracting the result from 1. CD4 or CD8 identity of scalp clones was inferred by cross-referencing scalp TCRbeta sequences with sorted blood CD4 and CD8 repertoires. Imported from immuneACCESS, the table was reduced by TCRdb to in-frame sequences with V and J called. These copies leave out some clones; in studies compared against another copy, an unresolved V gene accounts for under half, and the cause of the remainder is not known. Clone size and V and J calls were adopted from that table, with D and trimming inferred from the DNA. For this sample the table gives around 170,000 clones, of which roughly 46% were detected only once. Together, the top ten hold 10% of the sample.

This record belongs to a study of CD8+ T cells in alopecia areata (dated by TCRdb to about 2018). Regarding the study in general: Treated patients were enrolled in an open-label pilot trial of oral tofacitinib at 5 to 10 mg twice daily for moderate-to-severe alopecia areata. Patients received tofacitinib for 6 to 18 months and were then followed off drug for 6 months to check for delayed response and recurrence. The SALT score, which quantifies the percentage of affected scalp surface area, was used to measure disease severity in treated patients. Biopsies were taken from tofacitinib-treated patients at baseline and again at 4 and 24 weeks into treatment, and several of those patients also had a later scalp biopsy. TCRbeta CDR3 regions were amplified by immunoSEQ multiplex PCR with 35 Vbeta forward and 13 Jbeta reverse primers. Clonality in the scalp was compared among normal scalp (n=4), patchy alopecia areata scalp (n=8), and alopecia totalis/universalis scalp (n=8). RNA was extracted with the PAXgene miRNA kit for fixed scalp, the miRNeasy kit for PBMCs, and the RNeasy kit for mouse skin. Human TCRbeta sequencing covered scalp tissue and sorted CD4+ and CD8+ peripheral blood T cells from patchy and totalis/universalis alopecia areata patients and healthy controls. In both human patients and the C3H/HeJ mouse model, the study applied high-throughput TCRbeta sequencing to look at T cell clonal expansion in alopecia areata.

Findings and caveats that apply to the study as a whole: Compared with normal scalp, lesional scalp had higher clonality and more expanded CD8+ clones, particularly in alopecia totalis/universalis, a pattern that suggests antigenic drive. Many expanded lesional clones were found to persist in scalp and blood during tofacitinib treatment, and relapse after treatment cessation may be partly explained by this persistence. Because the treated cohort was small and had just a single nonresponder, larger studies are needed to establish links between baseline CD8+ expansion and response. With tofacitinib, both scalp clonality and the number of expanded CD8+ clones among the top 100 scalp clones went down significantly. Unlike mouse skin, where gammadelta T cells dominate, normal human skin contains resident alphabeta T cells that get sequenced too, which complicates analysis of the scalp TCR repertoire. Shared TCR sequences between patients were less evident than in mice, which may be partly attributable to HLA diversity in the patient population.

The germline V gene specifies SNHLY as CDR1 and FYNNEI as CDR2. The CDR3, cysteine through phenylalanine, is 14 amino acids long. Only the CDR3 DNA stays, 42 bases, in frame from base 1. From V the trimming removes 7 bases and from J it removes 5 bases, while the gene matches leave 7 bases of the junction unaccounted for. In light of the paper, this sample's treatment or condition label describes: oral pan-JAK inhibitor, 5-10 mg twice daily. Lesional scalp punch biopsies and peripheral blood were obtained from alopecia areata patients. PBMCs were isolated by density centrifugation and stained for CD3, CD4 and CD8, and CD4+ and CD8+ T cells were sorted on a FACSAria.

This material consisted of CD8+ T cells sorted from blood, taken around week 54, from a patient treated with tofacitinib. The rearrangement combines TRBV2 with TRBJ1-3, and 8 junctional nucleotides match TRBD1. This sequence originates from a human donor with alopecia areata. The DNA is TGTGCCAGCATAACGGGACAGGTGCGAAACACCATATATTTT. It translates as CASITGQVRNTIYF.